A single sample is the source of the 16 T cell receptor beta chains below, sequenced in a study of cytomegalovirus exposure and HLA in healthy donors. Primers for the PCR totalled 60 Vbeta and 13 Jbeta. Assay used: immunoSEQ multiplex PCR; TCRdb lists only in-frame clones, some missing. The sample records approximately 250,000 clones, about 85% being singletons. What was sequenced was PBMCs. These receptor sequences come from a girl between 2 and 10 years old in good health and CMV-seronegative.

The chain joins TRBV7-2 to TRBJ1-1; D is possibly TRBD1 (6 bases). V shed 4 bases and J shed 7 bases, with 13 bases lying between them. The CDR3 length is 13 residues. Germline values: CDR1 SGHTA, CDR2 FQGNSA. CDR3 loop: CASSSRGRGEAFF. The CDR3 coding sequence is TGTGCCAGCAGCTCCAGGGGCCGGGGTGAAGCTTTCTTT.

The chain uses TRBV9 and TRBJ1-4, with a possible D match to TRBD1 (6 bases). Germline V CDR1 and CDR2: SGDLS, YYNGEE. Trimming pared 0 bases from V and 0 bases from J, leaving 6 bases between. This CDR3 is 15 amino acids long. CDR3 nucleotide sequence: TGTGCCAGCAGCGTAGGGGGGCCAACTAATGAAAAACTGTTTTTT. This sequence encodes CASSVGGPTNEKLFF.

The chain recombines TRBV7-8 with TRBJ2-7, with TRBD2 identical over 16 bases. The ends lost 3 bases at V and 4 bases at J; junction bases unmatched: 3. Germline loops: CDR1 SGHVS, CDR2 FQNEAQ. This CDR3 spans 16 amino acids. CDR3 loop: CASSLGTSGRGYEQYF. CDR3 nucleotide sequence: TGTGCCAGCAGCTTGGGGACTAGCGGGAGGGGGTACGAGCAGTACTTC.

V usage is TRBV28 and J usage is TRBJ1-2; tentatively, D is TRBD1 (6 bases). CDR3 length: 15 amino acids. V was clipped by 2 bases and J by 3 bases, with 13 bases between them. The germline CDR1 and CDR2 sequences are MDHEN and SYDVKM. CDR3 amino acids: CASSLVTGSYYGYTF. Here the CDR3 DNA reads TGTGCCAGCAGTTTAGTCACAGGGTCCTACTATGGCTACACCTTC.

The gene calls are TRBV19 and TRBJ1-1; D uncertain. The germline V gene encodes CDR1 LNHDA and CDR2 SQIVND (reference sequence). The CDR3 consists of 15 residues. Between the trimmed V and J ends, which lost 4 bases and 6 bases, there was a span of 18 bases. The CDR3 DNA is TGTGCCAGTAGTACATGGCCGCTGGCTGAAGCTGAAGCTTTCTTT. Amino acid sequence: CASSTWPLAEAEAFF.

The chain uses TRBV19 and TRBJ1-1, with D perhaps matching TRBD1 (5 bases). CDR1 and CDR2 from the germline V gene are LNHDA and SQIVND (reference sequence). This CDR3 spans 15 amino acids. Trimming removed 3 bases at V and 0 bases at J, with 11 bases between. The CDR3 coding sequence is TGTGCCAGTAGTATTCCAGGCAGGGTGAACACTGAAGCTTTCTTT. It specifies CASSIPGRVNTEAFF.

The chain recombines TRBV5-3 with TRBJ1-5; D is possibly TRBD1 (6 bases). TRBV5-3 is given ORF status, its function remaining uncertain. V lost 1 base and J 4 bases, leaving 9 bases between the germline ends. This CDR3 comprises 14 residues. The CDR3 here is CARSLLQGNQPQHF. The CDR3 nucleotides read TGTGCCAGAAGCTTGTTACAGGGAAATCAGCCCCAGCATTTT.

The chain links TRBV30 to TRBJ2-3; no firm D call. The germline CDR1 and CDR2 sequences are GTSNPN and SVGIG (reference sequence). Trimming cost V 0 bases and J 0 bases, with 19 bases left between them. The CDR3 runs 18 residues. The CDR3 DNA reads TGTGCCTGGAGTGTCATCGTCAGAAGTCGTAAAAGCACAGATACGCAGTATTTT. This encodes CAWSVIVRSRKSTDTQYF.

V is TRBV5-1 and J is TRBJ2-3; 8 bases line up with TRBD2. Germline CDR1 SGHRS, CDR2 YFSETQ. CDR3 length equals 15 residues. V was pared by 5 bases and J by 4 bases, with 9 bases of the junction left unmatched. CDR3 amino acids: CASSFTGGVPDTQYF. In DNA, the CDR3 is TGCGCCAGCAGTTTCACGGGGGGGGTGCCAGATACGCAGTATTTT.

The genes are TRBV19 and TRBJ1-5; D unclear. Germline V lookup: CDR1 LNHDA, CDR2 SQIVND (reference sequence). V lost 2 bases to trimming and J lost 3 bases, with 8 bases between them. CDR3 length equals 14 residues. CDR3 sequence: CASSIQVPNQPQHF. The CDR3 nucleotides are TGTGCCAGTAGTATACAGGTTCCCAATCAGCCCCAGCATTTT.

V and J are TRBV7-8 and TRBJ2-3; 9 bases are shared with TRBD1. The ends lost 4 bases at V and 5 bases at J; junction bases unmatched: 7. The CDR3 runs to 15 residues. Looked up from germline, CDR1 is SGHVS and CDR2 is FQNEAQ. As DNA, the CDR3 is TGTGCCAGCAGCTCGGACAGGGGAAGGAGAGATACGCAGTATTTT. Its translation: CASSSDRGRRDTQYF.

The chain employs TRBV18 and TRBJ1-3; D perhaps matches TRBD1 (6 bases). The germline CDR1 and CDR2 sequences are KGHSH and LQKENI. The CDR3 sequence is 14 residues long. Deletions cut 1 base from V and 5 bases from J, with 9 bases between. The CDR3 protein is CASSPLDSRNTIYF. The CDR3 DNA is TGTGCCAGCTCACCACTGGACAGCCGAAACACCATATATTTT.

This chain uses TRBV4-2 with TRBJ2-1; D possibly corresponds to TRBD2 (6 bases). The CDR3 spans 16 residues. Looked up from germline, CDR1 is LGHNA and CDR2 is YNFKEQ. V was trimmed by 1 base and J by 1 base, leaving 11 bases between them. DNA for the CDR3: TGTGCCAGCAGCCAAGGGTCGGGAGAATCCTACAATGAGCAGTTCTTC. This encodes CASSQGSGESYNEQFF.

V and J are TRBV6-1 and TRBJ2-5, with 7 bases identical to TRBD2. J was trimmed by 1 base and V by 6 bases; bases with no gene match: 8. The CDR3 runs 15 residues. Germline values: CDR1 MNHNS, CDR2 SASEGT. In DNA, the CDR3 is TGTGCCAGCAGGGGGGAGGGGCTTGCCCAAGAGACCCAGTACTTC. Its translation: CASRGEGLAQETQYF.

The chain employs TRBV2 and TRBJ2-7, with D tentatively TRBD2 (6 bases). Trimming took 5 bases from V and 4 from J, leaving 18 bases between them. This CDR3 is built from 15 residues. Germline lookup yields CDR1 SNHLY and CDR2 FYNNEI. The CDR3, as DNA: TGTGCCAGCAGTCCCGGCCGGGCGGAGGGGTACGAGCAGTACTTC. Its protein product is CASSPGRAEGYEQYF.

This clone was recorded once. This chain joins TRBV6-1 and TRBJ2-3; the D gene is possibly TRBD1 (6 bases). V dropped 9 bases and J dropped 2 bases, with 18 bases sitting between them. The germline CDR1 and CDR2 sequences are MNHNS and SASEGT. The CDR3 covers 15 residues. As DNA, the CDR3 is TGTGCCAGTCAGGACAGTCGATTTAACACAGATACGCAGTATTTT. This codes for CASQDSRFNTDTQYF.